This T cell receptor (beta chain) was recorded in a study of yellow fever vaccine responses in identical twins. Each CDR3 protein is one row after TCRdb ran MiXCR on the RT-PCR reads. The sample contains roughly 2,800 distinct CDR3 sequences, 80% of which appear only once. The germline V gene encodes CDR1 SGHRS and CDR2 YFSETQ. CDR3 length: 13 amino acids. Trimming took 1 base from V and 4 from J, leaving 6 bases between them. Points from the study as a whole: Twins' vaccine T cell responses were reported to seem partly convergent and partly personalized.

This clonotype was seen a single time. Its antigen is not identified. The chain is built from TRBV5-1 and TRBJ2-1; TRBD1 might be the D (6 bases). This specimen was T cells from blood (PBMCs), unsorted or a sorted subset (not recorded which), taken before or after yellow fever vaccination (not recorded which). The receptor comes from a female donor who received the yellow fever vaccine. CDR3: CASSLTGYNEQFF. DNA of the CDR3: TGCGCCAGCAGCTTGACAGGGTACAATGAGCAGTTCTTC.